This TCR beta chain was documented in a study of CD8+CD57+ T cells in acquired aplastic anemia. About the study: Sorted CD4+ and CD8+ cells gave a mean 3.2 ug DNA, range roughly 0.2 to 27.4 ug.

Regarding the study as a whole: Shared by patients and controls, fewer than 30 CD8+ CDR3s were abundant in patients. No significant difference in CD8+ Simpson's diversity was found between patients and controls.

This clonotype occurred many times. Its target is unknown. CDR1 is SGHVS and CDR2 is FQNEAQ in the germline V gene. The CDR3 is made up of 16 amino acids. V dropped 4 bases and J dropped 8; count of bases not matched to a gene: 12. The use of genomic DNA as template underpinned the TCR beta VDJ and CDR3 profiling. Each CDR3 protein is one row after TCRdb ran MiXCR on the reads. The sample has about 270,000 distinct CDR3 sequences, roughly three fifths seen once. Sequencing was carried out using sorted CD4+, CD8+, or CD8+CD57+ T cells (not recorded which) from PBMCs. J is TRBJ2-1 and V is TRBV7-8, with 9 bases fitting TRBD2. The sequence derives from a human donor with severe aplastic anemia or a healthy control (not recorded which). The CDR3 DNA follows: TGTGCCAGCAGCTCACTAGACGGGACTAGCCTGGATGAGCAGTTCTTC. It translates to CASSSLDGTSLDEQFF.